This TCR beta chain derives from a study of T cells in Graves' hyperthyroidism and ophthalmopathy. For the study at large: Specimen type is peripheral blood, collected at initial diagnosis prior to any treatment.

Germline lookup yields CDR1 SQVTM and CDR2 ANQGSEA. The CDR3 runs to 17 residues. With V trimmed by 6 bases and J by 4 bases, 12 bases remained unmatched. Remarks on this clonotype: What it recognizes is unknown. A much larger clone differs by one base, so this may be a read error.

RNA transcripts yielded amplified TCR beta CDR3 regions. TCR CDR3 regions were first amplified by RT-PCR with HTBI primers. TCRdb called the multiplex PCR reads again in MiXCR, with one record for every CDR3 protein. The table shows a few hundred thousand distinct CDR3 sequences, with around 14% occurring only once. Not enrolled were patients with uncontrolled infection, other autoimmune disease, pregnancy or lactation. The PBMCs studied were ones that came from around 10 ml fresh peripheral blood. Whole-study findings and limits: In blood, most of the thyroid clonotypes expanded above 0.001 were also present.

The receptor comes from a woman in her thirties with Graves' hyperthyroidism. This chain uses TRBV29-1 with TRBJ2-3; 14 nucleotides agree with TRBD2. The sequenced sample consisted of blood. For the CDR3, the DNA is TGCAGCGTGGGGGGACTAGCGGGAGTTTCGGGCCCAGATACGCAGTATTTT. It specifies CSVGGLAGVSGPDTQYF.